Shown below are 13 T cell receptor beta chains from a single sample sequenced in a study of blood T cell repertoires in COVID-19 (TCRdb year 2020). Libraries were prepared through the immunoSEQ multiplex PCR assay. TCRdb's version of the immuneACCESS table is confined to in-frame rearrangements and falls short of the full clone set. An unresolved V gene accounts for under half of the shortfall where checked; the remainder is of unknown origin. The sample yields 60,000 or so clones; roughly 87% were counted once. Around 10% of the sample is held by the ten biggest clonotypes. Sequencing used peripheral blood. The receptors were gathered from a human donor with acute or convalescent COVID-19. The donor label of this sample is uncertain.

This chain links TRBV5-1 with TRBJ2-5; 7 bases are a match to TRBD2. V lost 7 bases and J lost 2; bases outside the gene matches: 11. The CDR3 runs 15 residues. CDR1 and CDR2 from the germline V gene are SGHRS and YFSETQ. The CDR3 sequence is CASFPRGGGQETQYF. CDR3 in DNA: TGCGCCAGCTTCCCGCGTGGGGGGGGGCAAGAGACCCAGTACTTC.

This sequence joins TRBV10-1 and TRBJ2-1; 10 nucleotides line up with TRBD2. V lost 3 bases to trimming and J lost 5 bases; unmatched junction nucleotides: 4. Germline V gene data show CDR1 as WNHNN and CDR2 as SYGVQD (reference sequence). CDR3 length: 15 residues. The CDR3 loop is CASSEAGGYNNEQFF. As DNA, the CDR3 is TGCGCCAGCAGTGAAGCGGGAGGGTATAACAATGAGCAGTTCTTC.

The gene calls are TRBV2 and TRBJ2-5; 8 bases line up with TRBD1. Germline trimming cut 7 bases from V and 0 bases from J; bases unmatched to any gene: 7. Germline V gene sequence: CDR1 SNHLY, CDR2 FYNNEI. The CDR3 runs 15 residues. In nucleotides, the CDR3 is TGTGCCAGCATTACCCGGACAGGGTACCAAGAGACCCAGTACTTC. Translation: CASITRTGYQETQYF.

The chain employs TRBV6-4 and TRBJ2-3; maybe TRBD2 (5 bases). The CDR3 is made up of 14 amino acids. Trimming removed 6 bases from V and 2 bases from J, with 12 bases in between. Per the germline V gene, CDR1 is MRHNA and CDR2 is SNTAGT. The CDR3: CASSTGRDTDTQYF. The CDR3 DNA reads TGTGCCAGCAGCACCGGACGGGACACAGATACGCAGTATTTT.

The chain couples TRBV9 to TRBJ1-2, with TRBD1 identical over 11 bases. After removal of 0 bases from V and 3 bases from J, the junction contained 1 base not matched to a gene. Germline lookup yields CDR1 SGDLS and CDR2 YYNGEE. The CDR3 has 15 residues. The CDR3 spells CASSVGGQGDYGYTF. Here the CDR3 DNA reads TGTGCCAGCAGCGTAGGGGGACAGGGGGACTATGGCTACACCTTC. Complete variable domain (other parts from reference TRBV9 and TRBJ1-2): DSGVTQTPKHLITATGQRVTLRCSPRSGDLSVYWYQQSLDQGLQFLIQYYNGEERAKGNILERFSAQQFPDLHSELNLSSLELGDSALYFCASSVGGQGDYGYTFGSGTRLTVV.

This chain uses TRBV18 with TRBJ1-5, with D tentatively TRBD1 (5 bases). Trimming removed 4 bases from V and 1 base from J, with 11 bases in between. CDR3 length: 15 residues. In germline, CDR1 is KGHSH, CDR2 LQKENI. CDR3 nucleotide sequence: TGTGCCAGCTCACTAGGACAACCGAGCAATCAGCCCCAGCATTTT. This codes for CASSLGQPSNQPQHF.

CDR3 loop: CASSLQRGSYNEQFF. The CDR3 DNA reads as TGTGCCAGCAGCTTACAGCGGGGCTCCTACAATGAGCAGTTCTTC. V is TRBV7-9 and J is TRBJ2-1; TRBD2 matches 7 bases. Germline CDR1 reads SEHNR; CDR2 reads FQNEAQ (reference sequence). J was trimmed by 0 bases and V by 2 bases; bases with no gene match: 1. The CDR3 consists of 15 residues.

The CDR3 coding sequence is TGTGCCAGTAGTATAGGCCCGAGAGGAGAAAAACTGTTTTTT. Its translation: CASSIGPRGEKLFF. This chain connects TRBV19 to TRBJ1-4; D unresolved. V lost 1 base, J lost 8 bases, and 11 bases lay in between. Per germline, CDR1 LNHDA and CDR2 SQIVND (reference sequence). This CDR3 spans 14 amino acids. Looking up the rest from reference TRBV19 and TRBJ1-4 gives the full variable domain: DGGITQSPKYLFRKEGQNVTLSCEQNLNHDAMYWYRQDPGQGLRLIYYSQIVNDFQKGDIAEGYSVSREKKESFPLTVTSAQKNPTAFYLCASSIGPRGEKLFFGSGTQLSVL.

A few counts support this clone. This chain uses TRBV4-2 with TRBJ2-7; TRBD2 matches at 7 bases. Per the germline V gene, CDR1 is LGHNA and CDR2 is YNFKEQ. The CDR3 loop spans 14 amino acids. V shed 4 bases, J shed 3 bases, and the junction held 6 bases outside the gene matches. The CDR3 region has the DNA TGTGCCAGCAGCCCGGCGGGGGACCACTACGAGCAGTACGTC. Its translation is CASSPAGDHYEQYV.

J is TRBJ1-5 and V is TRBV7-9; D perhaps matches TRBD1 (5 bases). V lost 3 bases to trimming and J lost 7 bases, with 13 bases between them. The germline V gene has CDR1 SEHNR and CDR2 FQNEAQ (reference sequence). The CDR3 is made up of 14 amino acids. The CDR3 here is CASSFGGTGQPQHF. CDR3 coding DNA: TGTGCCAGCAGCTTCGGCGGGACGGGGCAGCCCCAGCATTTT.

The rearrangement links TRBV7-6 to TRBJ2-2; the D gene is possibly TRBD1 (6 bases). The V end lost 2 bases, the J end lost 1 base, and 23 bases lay between the germline ends. Germline-derived CDR1 and CDR2 are SGHVS and FNYEAQ. CDR3 length: 20 amino acids. The CDR3 DNA reads TGTGCCAGCAGCTTACGAGCCAAGAGGGGGAGCCCGCTGAACACCGGGGAGCTGTTTTTT. Residues: CASSLRAKRGSPLNTGELFF.

This chain connects TRBV6-2 or TRBV6-3 to TRBJ2-1, with a possible D match to TRBD2 (6 bases). V was clipped by 4 bases and J by 12 bases, with 16 bases between them. The CDR3 is 13 residues long. The germline gives CDR1 MNHEY, CDR2 SVGEGT. The CDR3 loop is CASSSPLASSQFF. The DNA of the CDR3 is TGTGCCAGCAGTTCCCCACTAGCTTCCTCGCAGTTCTTC.

The chain joins TRBV3-1 (or the pseudogene TRBV3-2) to TRBJ2-1; 8 positions agree with TRBD2. Germline V gene sequence: CDR1 LGHDT, CDR2 YNNKEL (reference sequence). The V segment lost 0 bases and the J segment 4 bases; nucleotides outside the gene matches: 17. CDR3 size: 20 residues. In DNA form, the CDR3 reads TGTGCCAGCAGCCAAGATAGAGCAAGCGGGGGCCCTACCAGGTACAATGAGCAGTTCTTC. Encoded protein: CASSQDRASGGPTRYNEQFF.